This T cell receptor beta chain was found in a study of read filtering for tumor transcriptome and immune sequencing. This clonotype was counted at least ten times. Molecular barcoded adaptors covering alpha/delta and beta/gamma chains were used on 400 to 450 ng RNA. TCRdb reprocessed the reads with MiXCR, giving one entry per CDR3 protein. This table holds 100,000 to 150,000 distinct CDR3 sequences, about 12% found once. The CDR3 consists of 16 residues. Germline lookup yields CDR1 DFQATT and CDR2 SNEGSKA (reference sequence). V gave up 5 bases and J gave up 3 bases; unmatched junction bases: 11. Sequencing was done on a sample of a population of CD138-negative cells sorted from bone marrow. This receptor was identified in a donor over 35 with multiple myeloma. V and J are TRBV20-1 and TRBJ1-5; the match to TRBD1 covers 9 bases. The CDR3 here is CSALRSGQGFNQPQHF. In nucleotides, the CDR3 is TGCAGTGCTCTACGGTCGGGACAGGGCTTCAATCAGCCCCAGCATTTT.